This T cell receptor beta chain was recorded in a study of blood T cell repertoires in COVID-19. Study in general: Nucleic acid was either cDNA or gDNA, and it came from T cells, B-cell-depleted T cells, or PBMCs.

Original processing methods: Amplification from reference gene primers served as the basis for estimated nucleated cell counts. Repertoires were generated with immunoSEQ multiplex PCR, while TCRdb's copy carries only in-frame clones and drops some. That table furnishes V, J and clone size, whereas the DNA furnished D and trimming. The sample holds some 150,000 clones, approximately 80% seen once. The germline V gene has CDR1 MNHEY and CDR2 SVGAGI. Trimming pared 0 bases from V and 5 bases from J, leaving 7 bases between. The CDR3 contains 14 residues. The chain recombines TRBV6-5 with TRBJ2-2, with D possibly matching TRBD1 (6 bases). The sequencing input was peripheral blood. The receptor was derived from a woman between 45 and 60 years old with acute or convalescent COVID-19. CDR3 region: CASSYSTGTGELFF. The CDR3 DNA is TGTGCCAGCAGTTACTCTACAGGGACCGGGGAGCTGTTTTTT.